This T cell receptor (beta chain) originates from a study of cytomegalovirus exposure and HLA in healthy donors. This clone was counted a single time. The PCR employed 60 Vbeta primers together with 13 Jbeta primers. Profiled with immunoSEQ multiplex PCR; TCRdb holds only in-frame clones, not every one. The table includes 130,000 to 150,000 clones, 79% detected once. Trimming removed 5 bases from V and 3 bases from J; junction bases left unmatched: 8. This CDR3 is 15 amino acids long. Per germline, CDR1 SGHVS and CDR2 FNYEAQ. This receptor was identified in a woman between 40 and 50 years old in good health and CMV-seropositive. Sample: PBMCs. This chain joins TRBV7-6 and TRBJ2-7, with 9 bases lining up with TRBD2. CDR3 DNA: TGTGCCAGCAGCCCCCAACCGACTAGCGGCTACGAGCAGTACTTC. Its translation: CASSPQPTSGYEQYF.